The 26 T cell receptor beta chains given below trace back to one sample, sequenced in a study of blood T cell repertoires in COVID-19. Sequenced by immunoSEQ multiplex PCR; TCRdb stores in-frame clones only, minus some. The data show about 130,000 clones, with approximately 85% seen just once and around 4.7% held by the top ten. Sequencing was carried out using peripheral blood. The origin of the receptors is a human donor in a cohort sampled during active COVID-19.

The chain couples TRBV11-2 to TRBJ1-1, with D possibly TRBD1 on 6 matching bases. CDR1 is SGHAT and CDR2 is FQNNGV in the germline V gene. The length of the CDR3 is 16 residues. Trimming removed 1 base at V and 5 bases at J, with 17 bases between. CDR3: CASSLVPQGKGTEAFF. In nucleotides, the CDR3 is TGTGCCAGCAGCTTAGTCCCCCAGGGGAAGGGGACTGAAGCTTTCTTT.

The chain recombines TRBV6-2 or TRBV6-3 with TRBJ2-3; 7 bases are shared with TRBD2. Germline CDR1 MNHEY, CDR2 SVGEGT. V lost 2 bases to trimming and J lost 6 bases; unmatched junction nucleotides: 8. The CDR3 loop spans 15 amino acids. In nucleotides, the CDR3 is TGTGCCAGCAGTTACGGGAGGGTTATTCCGGATACGCAGTATTTT. Translated, it gives CASSYGRVIPDTQYF.

This chain connects TRBV3-1 (or the pseudogene TRBV3-2) to TRBJ2-4, with a possible D match to TRBD1 (6 bases). V lost 8 bases to trimming and J lost 3 bases, with 11 bases between them. CDR3 length equals 13 residues. Germline CDR1 LGHDT, CDR2 YNNKEL (reference sequence). This CDR3 is CASAQGSKNIQYF. The CDR3 region has the DNA TGTGCCAGCGCACAGGGAAGCAAAAACATTCAGTACTTC.

The gene calls are TRBV6-5 and TRBJ1-1, with 9 nucleotides matching TRBD1. The CDR3 consists of 15 residues. CDR1 and CDR2 from the germline V gene are MNHEY and SVGAGI. The V segment lost 7 bases and the J segment 5 bases; nucleotides outside the gene matches: 11. CDR3 amino acids: CASTLTGGGITEAFF. The CDR3 DNA reads as TGTGCCAGCACCCTGACAGGGGGAGGAATAACTGAAGCTTTCTTT.

V usage is TRBV6-6 and J usage is TRBJ2-7; 11 bases agree with TRBD2. CDR1 is MNHNY and CDR2 is SVGAGI in the germline V gene (reference sequence). Germline trimming cut 3 bases from V and 6 bases from J; bases unmatched to any gene: 7. The CDR3 totals 15 residues. The CDR3 protein is CASSYRVAGGSEQYV. CDR3 sequence (DNA): TGTGCCAGCAGTTATCGGGTAGCGGGAGGGTCCGAGCAGTACGTC.

The V and J genes are TRBV6-5 and TRBJ1-2; perhaps TRBD1 as D (6 bases). The germline CDR1 and CDR2 sequences are MNHEY and SVGAGI. This CDR3 has 14 residues. V was trimmed by 6 bases and J by 1 base, leaving 12 bases between them. The CDR3 is CASREGDFNYGYTF. Here the CDR3 DNA reads TGTGCCAGCAGAGAGGGGGATTTTAACTATGGCTACACCTTC.

The rearrangement uses TRBV4-1 and TRBJ2-2; 13 bases align to TRBD2. Losses at the gene ends were 4 bases for V and 7 bases for J; bases not matched to a gene: 6. The CDR3 length is 16 residues. CDR1 MGHRA and CDR2 YSYEKL come from the germline V gene. The CDR3 region is CASSPRTSGSIGELFF. The CDR3, as DNA: TGCGCCAGCAGCCCCCGGACTAGCGGGAGCATCGGGGAGCTGTTTTTT.

The V and J genes are TRBV19 and TRBJ1-1; D gene ambiguous. Trimming took off 6 bases at V and 4 bases at J, with 18 bases between the two ends. The CDR3 totals 15 residues. Germline V gives CDR1 LNHDA, CDR2 SQIVND (reference sequence). In DNA, the CDR3 is TGTGCCAGTAGATCCCATGCGGGTTTTGGCACTGAAGCTTTCTTT. Translating it yields CASRSHAGFGTEAFF.

The J gene is TRBJ1-3, the V gene TRBV5-1; 9 positions agree with TRBD1. The CDR3 is made up of 16 amino acids. J gave up 4 bases and V 3 bases, and 8 bases lay outside the gene matches. Looked up from germline, CDR1 is SGHRS and CDR2 is YFSETQ. This CDR3 is CASSSTGTGTGNTIYF. The DNA for the CDR3 is TGCGCCAGCAGCTCCACCGGGACAGGGACCGGAAACACCATATATTTT.

This chain uses TRBV11-2 with TRBJ1-4; D remains unclear. Trimming removed 5 bases at V and 8 bases at J, with 15 bases between. Germline V CDR1 and CDR2: SGHAT, FQNNGV. This CDR3 comprises 14 residues. This CDR3 is CASSSIRGREKLFF. The CDR3 DNA reads TGTGCCAGCAGCAGCATTCGTGGTCGAGAAAAACTGTTTTTT.

The V gene is TRBV15, the J gene TRBJ2-5, with 11 bases that match TRBD2. Looked up from germline, CDR1 is LNHNV and CDR2 is YYDKDF (reference sequence). The CDR3 contains 16 residues. The ends lost 3 bases at V and 4 bases at J; junction bases unmatched: 7. The CDR3 bases are TGTGCCACCAGCAGGGGGGCCGGGACTAGCGGAGAGACCCAGTACTTC. The encoded protein is CATSRGAGTSGETQYF.

V and J are TRBV18 and TRBJ2-3, with TRBD1 as a possible D gene (5 bases). Germline CDR1 KGHSH, CDR2 LQKENI. The V end was cut by 5 bases, the J end by 0 bases, with 15 bases between. The CDR3 extends over 16 amino acids. DNA for the CDR3: TGTGCCAGCTCAGCAGGGATCCATTCTAGCACAGATACGCAGTATTTT. Encoded protein: CASSAGIHSSTDTQYF. Full variable domain (remainder filled in from reference TRBV18 and TRBJ2-3): NAGVMQNPRHLVRRRGQEARLRCSPMKGHSHVYWYRQLPEEGLKFMVYLQKENIIDESGMPKERFSAEFPKEGPSILRIQQVVRGDSAAYFCASSAGIHSSTDTQYFGPGTRLTVL.

The rearrangement links TRBV25-1 to TRBJ2-2; D possibly corresponds to TRBD1 (5 bases). The CDR3 totals 15 residues. V lost 0 bases and J lost 3, with 8 bases in between. The germline V gene encodes CDR1 MGHDK and CDR2 SYGVNS. CDR3 residues: CASSEYQGHTGELFF. The CDR3 bases are TGTGCCAGCAGTGAATATCAGGGTCACACCGGGGAGCTGTTTTTT.

This chain connects TRBV10-2 to TRBJ2-7; 7 bases match TRBD2. The CDR3 has 12 residues. Germline lookup yields CDR1 WSHSY and CDR2 SAAADI. The DNA of the CDR3 is TGCGCCACCAGTGTAGCGGGCTACGAGCAGTACGTC. Its translation is CATSVAGYEQYV.

This clone was observed a few times. The genes are TRBV21-1 and TRBJ2-7; TRBD1, the table's D call, lacks a check against the DNA. TRBV21-1 is annotated as a pseudogene. This CDR3 spans 15 amino acids. The CDR3 coding sequence is TGTGCCAGCAGCAAGCCAGGGATCTCCTCCTACGAGCAGTACTTC. It encodes CASSKPGISSYEQYF.

The chain recombines TRBV5-5 with TRBJ2-3; tentatively, D is TRBD1 (6 bases). Trimming removed 2 bases from V and 2 bases from J, with 12 bases in between. The CDR3 is made up of 15 amino acids. Germline V gene lookup returns CDR1 SGHKS and CDR2 YYEKEE (reference sequence). The CDR3 is CASSLQGKHTDTQYF. CDR3 nucleotides: TGTGCCAGCAGCTTACAGGGAAAACACACAGATACGCAGTATTTT.

This CDR3 reads CASRRTGSYGYTF. CDR3 sequence (DNA): TGTGCCAGCCGGAGGACAGGAAGTTATGGCTACACCTTC. The V gene is TRBV6-5, the J gene TRBJ1-2; 7 nucleotides match TRBD1. CDR3 length: 13 residues. The V segment lost 8 bases and the J segment 5 bases; nucleotides outside the gene matches: 8. Germline values: CDR1 MNHEY, CDR2 SVGAGI.

The chain uses TRBV30 and TRBJ1-6; the match to TRBD1 covers 7 bases. The CDR3 consists of 15 residues. Trimming at V came to 3 bases and at J to 10 bases, leaving 12 bases not matched to a gene. From germline, CDR1 is GTSNPN and CDR2 SVGIG (reference sequence). Here the CDR3 reads CAWRRDSPRWSPLHF. CDR3 in DNA: TGTGCCTGGAGAAGGGACAGTCCCCGTTGGTCACCCCTCCACTTT.

The chain employs TRBV5-6 and TRBJ1-2; tentatively, D is TRBD1 (6 bases). This CDR3 comprises 15 residues. The germline CDR1 and CDR2 sequences are SGHDT and YYEEEE. The V end lost 2 bases, the J end lost 2 bases, and 13 bases lay between the germline ends. The CDR3 bases are TGTGCCAGCAGCTTCTTGGTAAGGGGGAACTATGGCTACACCTTC. It codes for CASSFLVRGNYGYTF.

This clone appeared a single time. The chain joins TRBV13 to TRBJ2-7; 9 bases map to TRBD1. Germline CDR1 reads PRHDT; CDR2 reads FYEKMQ (reference sequence). V shed 5 bases and J 3 bases; nucleotides not matched to a gene: 8. This CDR3 is built from 15 residues. The CDR3 is CASSQTGTGIYEQYV. CDR3 in DNA: TGTGCCAGCAGCCAAACCGGGACAGGGATCTACGAGCAGTACGTC.

This chain joins TRBV27 and TRBJ1-6; TRBD1 aligns across 7 bases. The CDR3 has 15 residues. Trimming took 4 bases from V and 3 from J; bases not matched to a gene: 3. The V gene's germline CDR1 is MNHEY and CDR2 SMNVEV (reference sequence). The chain's CDR3 is CASSSAGGYNSPLHF. The CDR3 DNA reads TGTGCCAGCAGTTCCGCAGGGGGCTATAATTCACCCCTCCACTTT.

This chain joins TRBV9 and TRBJ2-1, with 15 bases fitting TRBD2. The germline V gene has CDR1 SGDLS and CDR2 YYNGEE. The CDR3 consists of 16 residues. V shed 2 bases, J shed 7 bases, and the junction held 4 bases outside the gene matches. The CDR3 loop is CASSVGLAGGRNEQFF. In nucleotides, the CDR3 is TGTGCCAGCAGCGTGGGACTAGCGGGGGGTAGGAATGAGCAGTTCTTC.

This chain joins TRBV7-9 and TRBJ2-3, with a weak D call TRBD2 (6 bases). V lost 4 bases to trimming and J lost 11 bases, with 16 bases between them. Germline V CDR1 and CDR2: SEHNR, FQNEAQ (reference sequence). The CDR3 length is 13 residues. CDR3 DNA sequence: TGTGCCAGCAGCTCGGAGGGAGGAGGGCTGCAGTATTTT. This encodes CASSSEGGGLQYF.

The V call is TRBV6-4, the J call TRBJ1-1, with TRBD1 identical over 9 bases. The CDR3 extends over 14 amino acids. Germline CDR1 is MRHNA and CDR2 is SNTAGT. V lost 6 bases, J lost 1 base, and 3 bases stayed unmatched. For the CDR3, the DNA is TGTGCCAGCAGGGGACAGGGTTGGAACACTGAAGCTTTCTTT. Residues: CASRGQGWNTEAFF.

The rearrangement joins TRBV19 to TRBJ1-6; TRBD1 agrees at 8 bases. The length of the CDR3 is 15 residues. Trimming cost V 4 bases and J 6 bases; bases outside gene matches: 5. CDR1 is LNHDA and CDR2 is SQIVND in the germline V gene (reference sequence). This chain's CDR3 is CASSKATGANSPLHF. The CDR3 DNA reads TGTGCCAGTAGTAAGGCGACAGGGGCTAATTCACCCCTCCACTTT. The entire variable domain, with the rest obtained from reference TRBV19 and TRBJ1-6, is as follows: DGGITQSPKYLFRKEGQNVTLSCEQNLNHDAMYWYRQDPGQGLRLIYYSQIVNDFQKGDIAEGYSVSREKKESFPLTVTSAQKNPTAFYLCASSKATGANSPLHFGNGTRLTVT.

This rearrangement joins TRBV5-6 to TRBJ1-2; no firm D call. The V and J ends lost 4 bases and 8 bases respectively, with 18 bases between them. Germline CDR1 and CDR2: SGHDT and YYEEEE. The CDR3 sequence is 14 residues long. The CDR3 coding sequence is TGTGCCAGCAGCCAGGACGCCCTGGGAGGGGGCTACACCTTC. Protein product: CASSQDALGGGYTF.